This T cell receptor beta chain was profiled in a study of blood T cell repertoires in COVID-19. Across the study: Both acute and convalescent COVID-19 samples were obtained from the United States, Italy and Spain. Sources were T cells, B-cell-depleted T cells, or PBMCs; the material itself was cDNA or gDNA.

This clone was seen once. The authors' processing: The authors estimated nucleated cell counts from reference gene primer amplification. Sequenced by immunoSEQ multiplex PCR; TCRdb stores in-frame clones only, minus some. That table gives V, J and clone size, and the DNA gave D and trimming. Here the sample spans around 150,000 clones, approximately 73% being singletons. There are 15 residues in the CDR3. Losses at the gene ends were 5 bases for V and 6 bases for J; bases not matched to a gene: 6. Germline assignment: CDR1 SGHAT and CDR2 FQNNGV. Input material: peripheral blood. The TCR was taken from a woman of 80 years or more with acute or convalescent COVID-19. The genes are TRBV11-2 and TRBJ2-5; 13 bases agree with TRBD2. CDR3 DNA sequence: TGTGCCAGCAGCCTAGGACTAGCGGGAGACCAGACCCAGTACTTC. Its protein product is CASSLGLAGDQTQYF.